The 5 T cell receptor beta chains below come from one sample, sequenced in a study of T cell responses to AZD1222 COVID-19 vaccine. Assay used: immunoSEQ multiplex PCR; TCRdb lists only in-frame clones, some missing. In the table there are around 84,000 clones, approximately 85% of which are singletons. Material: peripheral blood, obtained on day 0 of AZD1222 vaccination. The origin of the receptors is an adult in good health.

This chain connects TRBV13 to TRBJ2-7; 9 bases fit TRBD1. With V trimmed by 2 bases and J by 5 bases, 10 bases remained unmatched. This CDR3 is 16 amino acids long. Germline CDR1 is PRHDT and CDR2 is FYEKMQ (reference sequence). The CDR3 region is CASSLRPTGGGHEQYF. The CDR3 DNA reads TGTGCCAGCAGCTTACGTCCCACAGGGGGCGGGCACGAGCAGTACTTC.

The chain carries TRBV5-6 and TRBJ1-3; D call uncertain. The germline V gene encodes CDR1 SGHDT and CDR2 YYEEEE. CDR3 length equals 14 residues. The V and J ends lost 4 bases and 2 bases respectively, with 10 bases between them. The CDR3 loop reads CASSPSGPGNTIYF. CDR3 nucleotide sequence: TGTGCCAGCAGCCCCTCCGGGCCTGGAAACACCATATATTTT. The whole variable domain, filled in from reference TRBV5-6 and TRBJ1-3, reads DAGVTQSPTHLIKTRGQQVTLRCSPKSGHDTVSWYQQALGQGPQFIFQYYEEEERQRGNFPDRFSGHQFPNYSSELNVNALLLGDSALYLCASSPSGPGNTIYFGEGSWLTVV.

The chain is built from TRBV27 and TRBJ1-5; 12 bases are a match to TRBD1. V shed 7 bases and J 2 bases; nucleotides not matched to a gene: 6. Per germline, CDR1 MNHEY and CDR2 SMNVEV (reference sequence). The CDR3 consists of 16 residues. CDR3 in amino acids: CASKAGQGAGNQPQHF. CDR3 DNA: TGTGCCAGCAAGGCGGGACAGGGGGCCGGCAATCAGCCCCAGCATTTT.

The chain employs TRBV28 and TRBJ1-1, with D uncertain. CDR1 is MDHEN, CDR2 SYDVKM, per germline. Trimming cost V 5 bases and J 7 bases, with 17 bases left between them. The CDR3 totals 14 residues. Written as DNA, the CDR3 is TGTGCCAGCAGTCCTTGGGAGTCTTACTTTGAAGCTTTCTTT. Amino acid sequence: CASSPWESYFEAFF.

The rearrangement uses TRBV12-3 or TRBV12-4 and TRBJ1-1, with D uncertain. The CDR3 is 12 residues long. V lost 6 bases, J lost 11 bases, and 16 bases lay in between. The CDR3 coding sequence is TGTGCCAGCAGGACCCCGGACGACGGGGCTTTCTTT. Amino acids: CASRTPDDGAFF.